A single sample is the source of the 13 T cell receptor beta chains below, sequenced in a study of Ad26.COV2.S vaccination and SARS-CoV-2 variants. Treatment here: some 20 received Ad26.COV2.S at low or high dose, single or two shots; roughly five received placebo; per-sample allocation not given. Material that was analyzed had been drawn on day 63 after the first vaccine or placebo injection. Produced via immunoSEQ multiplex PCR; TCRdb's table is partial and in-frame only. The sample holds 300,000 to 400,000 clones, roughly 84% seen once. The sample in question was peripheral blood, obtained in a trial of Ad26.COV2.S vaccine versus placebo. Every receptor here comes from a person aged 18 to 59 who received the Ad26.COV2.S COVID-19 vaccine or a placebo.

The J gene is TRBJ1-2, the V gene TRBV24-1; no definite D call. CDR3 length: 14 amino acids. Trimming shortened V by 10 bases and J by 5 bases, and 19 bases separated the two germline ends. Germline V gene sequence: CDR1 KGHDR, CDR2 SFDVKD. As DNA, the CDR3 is TGTGCCACACGACATCAAGTGGGTAGGTATGGCTACACCTTC. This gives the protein CATRHQVGRYGYTF.

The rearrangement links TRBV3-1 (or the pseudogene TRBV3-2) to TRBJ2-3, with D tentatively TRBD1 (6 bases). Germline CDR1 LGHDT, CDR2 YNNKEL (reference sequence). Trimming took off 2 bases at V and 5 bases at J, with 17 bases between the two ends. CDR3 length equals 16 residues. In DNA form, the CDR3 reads TGTGCCAGCAGCCAAATGGGGGCGTGGGGTATAGATACGCAGTATTTT. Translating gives CASSQMGAWGIDTQYF.

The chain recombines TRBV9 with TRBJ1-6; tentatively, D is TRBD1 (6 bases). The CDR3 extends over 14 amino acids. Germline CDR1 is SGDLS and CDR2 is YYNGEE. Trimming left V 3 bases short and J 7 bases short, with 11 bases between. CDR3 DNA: TGTGCCAGCAGCGCGGAGGGGGGGAATTCACCCCTCCACTTT. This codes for CASSAEGGNSPLHF.

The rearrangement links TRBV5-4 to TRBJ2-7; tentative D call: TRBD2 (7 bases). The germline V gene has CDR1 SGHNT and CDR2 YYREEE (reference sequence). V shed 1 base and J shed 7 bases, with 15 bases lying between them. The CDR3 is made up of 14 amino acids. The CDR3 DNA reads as TGTGCCAGCAGCTTGAGGGGGGGCGCGGGGGAGCAGTACTTC. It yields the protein CASSLRGGAGEQYF.

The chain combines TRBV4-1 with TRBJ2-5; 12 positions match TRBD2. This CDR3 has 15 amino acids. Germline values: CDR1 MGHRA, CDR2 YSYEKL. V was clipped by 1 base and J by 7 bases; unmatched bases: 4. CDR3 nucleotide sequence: TGCGCCAGCAGCCAAGGACTAGCGGGGGACGGGACCCAGTACTTC. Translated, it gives CASSQGLAGDGTQYF.

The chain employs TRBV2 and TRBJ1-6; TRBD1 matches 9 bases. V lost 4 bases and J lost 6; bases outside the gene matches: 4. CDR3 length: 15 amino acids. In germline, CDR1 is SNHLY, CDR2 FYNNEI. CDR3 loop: CASSAQGAVNSPLHF. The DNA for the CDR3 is TGTGCCAGCAGTGCACAGGGGGCGGTTAATTCACCCCTCCACTTT.

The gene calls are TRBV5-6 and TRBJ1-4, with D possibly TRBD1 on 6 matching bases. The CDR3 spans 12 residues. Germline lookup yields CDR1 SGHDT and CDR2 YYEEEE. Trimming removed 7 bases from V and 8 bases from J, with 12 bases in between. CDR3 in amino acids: CASQGRDEKLFF. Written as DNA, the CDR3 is TGTGCCAGCCAGGGGAGAGACGAAAAACTGTTTTTT. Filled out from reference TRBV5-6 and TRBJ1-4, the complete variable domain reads DAGVTQSPTHLIKTRGQQVTLRCSPKSGHDTVSWYQQALGQGPQFIFQYYEEEERQRGNFPDRFSGHQFPNYSSELNVNALLLGDSALYLCASQGRDEKLFFGSGTQLSVL.

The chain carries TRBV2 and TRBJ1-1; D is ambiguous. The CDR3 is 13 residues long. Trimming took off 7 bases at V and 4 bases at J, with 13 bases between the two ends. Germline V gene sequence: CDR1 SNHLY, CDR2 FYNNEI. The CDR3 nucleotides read TGTGCCAGCACTGAGCGATGGATCACTGAAGCTTTCTTT. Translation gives CASTERWITEAFF.

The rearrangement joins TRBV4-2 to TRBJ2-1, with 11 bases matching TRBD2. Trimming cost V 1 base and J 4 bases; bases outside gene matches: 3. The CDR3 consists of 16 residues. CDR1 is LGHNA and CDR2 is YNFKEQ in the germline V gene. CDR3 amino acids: CASSQVASGGYNEQFF. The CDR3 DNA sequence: TGTGCCAGCAGCCAAGTCGCTAGCGGGGGGTACAATGAGCAGTTCTTC.

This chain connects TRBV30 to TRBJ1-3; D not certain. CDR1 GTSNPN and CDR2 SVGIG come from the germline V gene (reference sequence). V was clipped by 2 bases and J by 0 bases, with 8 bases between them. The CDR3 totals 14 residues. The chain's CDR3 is CAWSLGHSGNTIYF. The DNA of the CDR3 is TGTGCCTGGAGTTTGGGTCACTCTGGAAACACCATATATTTT.

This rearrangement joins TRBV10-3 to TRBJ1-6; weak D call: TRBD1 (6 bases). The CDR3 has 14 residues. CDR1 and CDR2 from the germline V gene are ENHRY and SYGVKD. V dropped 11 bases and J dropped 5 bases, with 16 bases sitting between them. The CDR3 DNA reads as TGTGCCCCCAGCATGACAGGCCATAATTCACCCCTCCACTTT. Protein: CAPSMTGHNSPLHF.

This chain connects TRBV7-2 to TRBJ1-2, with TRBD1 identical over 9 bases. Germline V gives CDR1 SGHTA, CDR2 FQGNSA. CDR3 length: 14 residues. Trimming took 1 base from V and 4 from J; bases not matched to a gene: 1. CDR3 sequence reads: CASSLEGQGYGYTF. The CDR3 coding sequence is TGTGCCAGCAGCTTAGAGGGACAGGGCTATGGCTACACCTTC.

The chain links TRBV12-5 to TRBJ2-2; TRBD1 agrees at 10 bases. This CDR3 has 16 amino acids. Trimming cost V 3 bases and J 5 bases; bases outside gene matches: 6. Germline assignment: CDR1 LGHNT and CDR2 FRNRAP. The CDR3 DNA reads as TGTGCTAGTGGTTTCGACAGGGGGCTGAGTACCGGGGAGCTGTTTTTT. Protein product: CASGFDRGLSTGELFF.